The present entry profiles one TCR beta chain with its context. J gave up 8 bases and V 10 bases, and 11 bases lay outside the gene matches. Per germline, CDR1 LNHDA and CDR2 SQIVND (reference sequence). This CDR3 has 14 amino acids. Measured with immunoSEQ multiplex PCR; TCRdb has only the in-frame clones, and not every one. In the table there are about 400,000 clones, approximately 85% of which are singletons. The data are from a study of blood T cell repertoires in COVID-19. On the study more broadly: PBMCs, B-cell-depleted T cells, or T cells were the source of the cDNA or gDNA that made up the material.

The rearrangement uses TRBV19 and TRBJ1-3; 10 nucleotides align to TRBD1. The source of this sequence is a woman aged 40 to 55 with acute COVID-19. The sample comprised PBMCs or T cells enriched from blood (not recorded which). For the CDR3, the DNA is TGTGCCACTAGGGACAGGGGTCTCCCGGACACCATATATTTT. Its translation: CATRDRGLPDTIYF.